Detailed here is one T cell receptor beta chain. What it recognizes is unknown. This record comes from a study of T cell responses to AZD1222 COVID-19 vaccine. Study-level points and caveats: Repertoires were obtained solely post-peak T cell response.

This CDR3 is built from 15 residues. The germline V gene encodes CDR1 GTSNPN and CDR2 SVGIG (reference sequence). Trimming cost V 0 bases and J 1 base, with 12 bases left between them. The assay was immunoSEQ multiplex PCR, and TCRdb's table has in-frame clones only and misses some. The sample contains 75,000 to 100,000 clones, 90% to 95% of which appear only once. The clonotype originates from an adult in good health. The genes are TRBV30 and TRBJ1-2, with D perhaps matching TRBD1 (6 bases). The sequencing used peripheral blood, collected on day 0 of AZD1222 vaccination. The CDR3 DNA reads as TGTGCCTGGAGTGTAGGGGGAATCGTTAACTATGGCTACACCTTC. It is translated as CAWSVGGIVNYGYTF.